Each of the 32 T cell receptor beta chains below was sequenced from the same sample in a study of OX40 agonist ivuxolimab in advanced cancers. TCRdb's copy holds only in-frame clones and misses some; the assay was immunoSEQ multiplex PCR. This sample has tens of thousands of clones, with 70% to 90% found just once. The material was CD4+ or CD8+ T cells sorted from blood, obtained in a trial of the OX40 agonist ivuxolimab. The receptors stem from an adult with an advanced solid tumor such as melanoma, head and neck, liver or kidney cancer.

The rearrangement uses TRBV5-1 and TRBJ2-3; TRBD1 agrees at 7 bases. Germline V lookup: CDR1 SGHRS, CDR2 YFSETQ. The CDR3 loop spans 14 amino acids. V shed 4 bases and J 0 bases; nucleotides not matched to a gene: 2. CDR3 region: CASSRGRSTDTQYF. The CDR3 coding sequence is TGCGCCAGCAGCAGGGGGCGAAGCACAGATACGCAGTATTTT.

The chain couples TRBV30 to TRBJ1-4; 8 bases align to TRBD1. From germline, CDR1 is GTSNPN and CDR2 SVGIG (reference sequence). The ends lost 5 bases at V and 7 bases at J; junction bases unmatched: 6. CDR3 length equals 13 residues. The CDR3 protein is CAWQTGATEKLFF. The CDR3 nucleotides read TGTGCCTGGCAGACAGGGGCAACTGAAAAACTGTTTTTT.

The genes are TRBV12-5 and TRBJ2-2; D is ambiguous. Trimming stripped 2 bases from V and 6 bases from J, with 7 bases between. The CDR3 has 13 amino acids. The germline V gene has CDR1 LGHNT and CDR2 FRNRAP. The CDR3 spells CASGLSGAGELFF. The DNA for the CDR3 is TGTGCTAGTGGTTTGAGTGGGGCCGGGGAGCTGTTTTTT.

V usage is TRBV9 and J usage is TRBJ2-3; D may be TRBD2 (6 bases). This CDR3 region has 17 residues. Looked up from germline, CDR1 is SGDLS and CDR2 is YYNGEE. Deletions cut 4 bases from V and 2 bases from J, with 20 bases between. CDR3 in DNA: TGTGCCAGCAGCCCCCGGGGGTTAGCGGAAAACACAGATACGCAGTATTTT. Its protein product is CASSPRGLAENTDTQYF.

The V and J genes are TRBV4-1 and TRBJ1-2; 12 positions match TRBD1. The ends lost 0 bases at V and 2 bases at J; junction bases unmatched: 10. This CDR3 is built from 19 residues. Germline V lookup: CDR1 MGHRA, CDR2 YSYEKL. The DNA for the CDR3 is TGCGCCAGCAGCCAAGACCGGTGGGGGACAGGGGGCGAAAACTATGGCTACACCTTC. This sequence encodes CASSQDRWGTGGENYGYTF.

V and J are TRBV28 and TRBJ1-2; D unresolved. From germline, CDR1 is MDHEN and CDR2 SYDVKM. Trimming removed 6 bases from V and 5 bases from J, with 13 bases in between. This CDR3 region has 13 residues. The CDR3 loop is CASSSNNQYGYTF. The CDR3 region has the DNA TGTGCCAGCAGCTCCAACAACCAATATGGCTACACCTTC.

The chain is built from TRBV2 and TRBJ2-7, with 10 nucleotides matching TRBD2. Per the germline V gene, CDR1 is SNHLY and CDR2 is FYNNEI. The CDR3 has 14 amino acids. V dropped 6 bases and J dropped 3; count of bases not matched to a gene: 5. The CDR3 loop reads CASRYGTSDYEQYF. CDR3 bases: TGTGCCAGCAGGTATGGGACTAGCGACTACGAGCAGTACTTC.

This clone was recorded only once. The V and J genes are TRBV5-1 and TRBJ2-7; 8 bases are a match to TRBD1. This CDR3 is 15 amino acids long. Germline V lookup: CDR1 SGHRS, CDR2 YFSETQ. Germline trimming cut 0 bases from V and 3 bases from J; bases unmatched to any gene: 5. CDR3 amino acids: CASSLARGLGYEQYF. The CDR3 nucleotides read TGCGCCAGCAGCTTGGCCAGGGGGCTCGGCTACGAGCAGTACTTC.

V usage is TRBV5-5 and J usage is TRBJ2-6; D tentatively fits TRBD1 or TRBD2 (5 bases each). Trimming pared 0 bases from V and 0 bases from J, leaving 19 bases between. The CDR3 runs 20 residues. Per the germline V gene, CDR1 is SGHKS and CDR2 is YYEKEE (reference sequence). The CDR3 sequence: CASSLAFWDGRHSGANVLTF. The CDR3 DNA sequence: TGTGCCAGCAGCTTGGCTTTCTGGGACGGAAGACACTCTGGGGCCAACGTCCTGACTTTC. Filled out from reference TRBV5-5 and TRBJ2-6, the complete variable domain reads DAGVTQSPTHLIKTRGQQVTLRCSPISGHKSVSWYQQVLGQGPQFIFQYYEKEERGRGNFPDRFSARQFPNYSSELNVNALLLGDSALYLCASSLAFWDGRHSGANVLTFGAGSRLTVL.

The chain recombines TRBV6-5 with TRBJ1-3, with D perhaps TRBD1 (5 bases). This CDR3 has 15 residues. V lost 4 bases to trimming and J lost 4 bases, with 14 bases between them. CDR1 and CDR2 from the germline V gene are MNHEY and SVGAGI. Written as DNA, the CDR3 is TGTGCCAGCAGTTGGGACGCCAGTGGAGGAAACACCATATATTTT. This sequence encodes CASSWDASGGNTIYF.

The chain carries TRBV7-8 and TRBJ2-1, with D unresolved. Germline loops: CDR1 SGHVS, CDR2 FQNEAQ. The CDR3 consists of 11 residues. V was clipped by 8 bases and J by 12 bases, with 14 bases between them. CDR3 protein: CASGSMMVQFF. The CDR3 DNA is TGTGCCAGCGGCAGTATGATGGTGCAGTTCTTC. Full variable domain (remainder filled in from reference TRBV7-8 and TRBJ2-1): GAGVSQSPRYKVAKRGQDVALRCDPISGHVSLFWYQQALGQGPEFLTYFQNEAQLDKSGLPSDRFFAERPEGSVSTLKIQRTQQEDSAVYLCASGSMMVQFFGPGTRLTVL.

This clone was seen just once. V and J are TRBV9 and TRBJ2-7; 10 bases are a match to TRBD2. The V gene end was trimmed by 4 bases and the J gene end by 4 bases; junction bases not matched to a gene: 14. CDR3 length: 17 amino acids. Germline CDR1 is SGDLS and CDR2 is YYNGEE. In nucleotides, the CDR3 is TGTGCCAGCAGCCCTCGAGGGGCTAGCGGGAGTAAGTACGAGCAGTACTTC. Its protein product is CASSPRGASGSKYEQYF.

Notes on this clone: Relative to the germline gene, one junction end is altered; a read error may explain this. The V call is TRBV6-6, the J call TRBJ1-6; a possible D gene is TRBD1 (5 bases). The CDR3 is 15 amino acids. Looked up from germline, CDR1 is MNHNY and CDR2 is SVGAGI (reference sequence). In DNA, the CDR3 is TGTGGCAGCAGTTACGGCACAGGACCAAATTCACCCCTCCACTTT. Translating gives CGSSYGTGPNSPLHF.

The rearrangement uses TRBV6-1 and TRBJ1-5; tentatively, D is TRBD1 (6 bases). Trimming pared 4 bases from V and 4 bases from J, leaving 11 bases between. Germline V CDR1 and CDR2: MNHNS, SASEGT. CDR3 length: 14 residues. DNA of the CDR3: TGTGCCAGCAGTGGGGAGGGGGGAAATCAGCCCCAGCATTTT. Its protein is CASSGEGGNQPQHF.

The V gene is TRBV5-4, the J gene TRBJ2-2; TRBD2 matches at 12 bases. Trimming took 4 bases from V and 0 from J; bases not matched to a gene: 4. Germline V CDR1 and CDR2: SGHNT, YYREEE (reference sequence). The CDR3 consists of 17 residues. The CDR3 DNA sequence: TGTGCCAGCAGCCCCAGGACTAGCGGGGCGAACACCGGGGAGCTGTTTTTT. Its protein product is CASSPRTSGANTGELFF.

V gene TRBV11-2 combines with J gene TRBJ2-7; a weak D match, TRBD1 (6 bases). This CDR3 is built from 13 residues. Trimming cost V 1 base and J 7 bases, with 11 bases left between them. Per germline, CDR1 SGHAT and CDR2 FQNNGV. CDR3 sequence: CASSLVRGGEQYF. CDR3 nucleotide sequence: TGTGCCAGCAGCTTAGTCAGGGGCGGGGAGCAGTACTTC.

V is TRBV5-4 and J is TRBJ1-2, with 11 bases that match TRBD1. The CDR3 extends over 15 amino acids. Unmatched junction bases numbered 8, after V lost 4 bases and J lost 6 bases. Germline CDR1 SGHNT, CDR2 YYREEE (reference sequence). The CDR3 reads CASSLRLGQGDGYTF. The CDR3 DNA reads TGTGCCAGCAGCCTACGCTTGGGACAGGGGGATGGCTACACCTTC.

The chain is built from TRBV29-1 and TRBJ2-1; TRBD1 is a possible D gene (6 bases). Looked up from germline, CDR1 is SQVTM and CDR2 is ANQGSEA. Between the trimmed V and J ends, which lost 0 bases and 0 bases, there was a span of 12 bases. CDR3 size: 16 residues. CDR3 nucleotides: TGCAGCGTTGAAGAACCAGGGGCCAGCTCCTACAATGAGCAGTTCTTC. Translating it yields CSVEEPGASSYNEQFF.

This clone was recorded once. The V call is TRBV7-3, the J call TRBJ2-3; 7 bases are a match to TRBD2. This CDR3 is built from 14 residues. CDR1 is SGHTA and CDR2 is FQGTGA in the germline V gene. J was trimmed by 5 bases and V by 5 bases; bases with no gene match: 7. The CDR3 loop is CASSRAGLKDTQYF. For the CDR3, the DNA is TGTGCCAGCAGCCGGGCGGGACTAAAAGATACGCAGTATTTT.

This sequence joins TRBV9 and TRBJ2-1; tentative D call: TRBD2 (7 bases). V was clipped by 1 base and J by 9 bases, with 14 bases between them. The CDR3 has 14 amino acids. CDR1 and CDR2 from the germline V gene are SGDLS and YYNGEE. As DNA, the CDR3 is TGTGCCAGCAGCGTAATCGAGGGAGGGGGTGAGCAGTTCTTC. This gives the protein CASSVIEGGGEQFF.

The rearrangement uses TRBV18 and TRBJ2-3; D gene unclear. This CDR3 comprises 13 residues. V was cut by 3 bases and J by 2 bases, with 6 bases left in between. Per germline, CDR1 KGHSH and CDR2 LQKENI. The CDR3 here is CASSPEYTDTQYF. CDR3 in DNA: TGTGCCAGCTCACCTGAGTACACAGATACGCAGTATTTT.

This clone was counted once. This chain uses TRBV19 with TRBJ1-1; 12 positions agree with TRBD1. The CDR3 consists of 16 residues. CDR1 and CDR2 from the germline V gene are LNHDA and SQIVND (reference sequence). J gave up 1 base and V 4 bases, and 4 bases lay outside the gene matches. The DNA for the CDR3 is TGTGCCAGTAGTAAGGGACAGGGGGCGGGGAACACTGAAGCTTTCTTT. This translates into CASSKGQGAGNTEAFF.

Only a few counts were recorded for this clone. The rearrangement links TRBV2 to TRBJ2-1, with a tentative D call TRBD2 (5 bases). With 6 bases removed from V and 4 bases from J, the gap between germline ends came to 10 bases. Germline CDR1 reads SNHLY; CDR2 reads FYNNEI. The length of the CDR3 is 13 residues. CDR3 in DNA: TGTGCCAGCAGGGGGAGCGAGTACAATGAGCAGTTCTTC. It translates to CASRGSEYNEQFF.

The chain recombines TRBV7-9 with TRBJ2-7, with TRBD2 matching 10 bases. With 6 bases clipped from V and 5 bases from J, the junction kept 7 bases outside the gene matches. This CDR3 is 14 amino acids long. Per the germline V gene, CDR1 is SEHNR and CDR2 is FQNEAQ (reference sequence). The CDR3 region is CASRSSGSTHEQYF. The CDR3 bases are TGTGCCAGCAGATCTAGCGGGAGCACCCACGAGCAGTACTTC. The full variable domain, completed using reference TRBV7-9 and TRBJ2-7, is DTGVSQNPRHKITKRGQNVTFRCDPISEHNRLYWYRQTLGQGPEFLTYFQNEAQLEKSRLLSDRFSAERPKGSFSTLEIQRTEQGDSAMYLCASRSSGSTHEQYFGPGTRLTVT.

This clone appeared a single time. V is TRBV10-3 and J is TRBJ1-1; possible D gene TRBD1, 6 bases. V shed 6 bases and J shed 5 bases, with 16 bases lying between them. Germline V lookup: CDR1 ENHRY, CDR2 SYGVKD. The CDR3 is 14 amino acids. CDR3 sequence: CAISPEGGSTEAFF. In nucleotides, the CDR3 is TGTGCCATCAGCCCAGAGGGGGGGAGTACTGAAGCTTTCTTT.

J is TRBJ1-5 and V is TRBV19; TRBD1 agrees at 9 bases. The CDR3 covers 15 residues. J lost 2 bases, V lost 6 bases, and 5 bases had no gene match. Germline CDR1 and CDR2: LNHDA and SQIVND (reference sequence). The CDR3, as DNA: TGTGCCAGTAGCAGCGGGACAGGGCGCAATCAGCCCCAGCATTTT. Protein sequence: CASSSGTGRNQPQHF.

The chain links TRBV9 to TRBJ2-1; D is tentatively TRBD1 or TRBD2 (5 bases each). The CDR3 length is 15 residues. Trimming took 4 bases from V and 5 from J, leaving 16 bases between them. Germline V lookup: CDR1 SGDLS, CDR2 YYNGEE. The CDR3 bases are TGTGCCAGCAGCCCCGGGGCCGGAGTCAACAATGAGCAGTTCTTC. Encoded protein: CASSPGAGVNNEQFF.

The chain recombines TRBV19 with TRBJ1-4, with 7 bases that match TRBD1. V was clipped by 4 bases and J by 8 bases; unmatched bases: 7. Germline V gives CDR1 LNHDA, CDR2 SQIVND (reference sequence). CDR3 length: 14 amino acids. CDR3 sequence reads: CASSTGQVGEKLFF. Written as DNA, the CDR3 is TGTGCCAGTAGTACCGGACAGGTGGGGGAAAAACTGTTTTTT.

The rearrangement uses TRBV2 and TRBJ2-3, with TRBD2 as a possible D gene (5 bases). The CDR3 runs 12 residues. Deletions cut 3 bases from V and 4 bases from J, with 5 bases between. Per the germline V gene, CDR1 is SNHLY and CDR2 is FYNNEI. CDR3 residues: CASSDGADTQYF. CDR3 DNA sequence: TGTGCCAGCAGTGACGGGGCAGATACGCAGTATTTT.

Only a few counts were recorded for this clone. Written as DNA, the CDR3 is TGTGCCAGCATCCCAACAGGGGTGACCGGGGAGCTGTTTTTT. Protein sequence: CASIPTGVTGELFF. This sequence joins TRBV7-9 and TRBJ2-2, with 7 bases matching TRBD1. Germline V gene sequence: CDR1 SEHNR, CDR2 FQNEAQ (reference sequence). After removal of 7 bases from V and 5 bases from J, the junction contained 7 bases not matched to a gene. The length of the CDR3 is 14 residues.

The chain has TRBV11-2 and TRBJ2-1; the match to TRBD2 covers 8 bases. Germline trimming cut 2 bases from V and 7 bases from J; bases unmatched to any gene: 4. In germline, CDR1 is SGHAT, CDR2 FQNNGV. The CDR3 spans 14 residues. The CDR3, as DNA: TGTGCCAGCAGCTTAACTTCGGGGGGGAATGAGCAGTTCTTC. It translates to CASSLTSGGNEQFF.

The genes are TRBV5-1 and TRBJ2-5; 14 bases align to TRBD2. CDR1 and CDR2 (germline): SGHRS, YFSETQ. J was trimmed by 5 bases and V by 0 bases; bases with no gene match: 9. The CDR3 has 18 amino acids. The CDR3 region is CASSLGWGLAGEGETQYF. The CDR3 DNA reads TGCGCCAGCAGCTTGGGTTGGGGACTAGCGGGAGAAGGGGAGACCCAGTACTTC.